These 5 T cell receptor beta chains were all obtained from the same sample, sequenced in a study of control samples from healthy donors and cancer patients. TCRdb's copy holds only in-frame clones and misses some; the assay was immunoSEQ multiplex PCR. This repertoire shows fewer than 95,000 clones, more than 85% found once; its top ten account for 1.3%. The sequenced material came from blood. The receptors stem from a woman between 45 and 65 years old in good health.

V and J are TRBV2 and TRBJ2-7; the D is unclear. The CDR3 has 12 residues. Trimming took 11 bases from V and 3 from J, leaving 14 bases between them. From germline, CDR1 is SNHLY and CDR2 FYNNEI. The CDR3 nucleotides read TGTGCCGGCCGACCTAACCTCTACGAGCAGTACTTC. Translating gives CAGRPNLYEQYF.

This chain uses TRBV28 with TRBJ1-3; the D is unclear. Trimming cost V 0 bases and J 0 bases, with 9 bases left between them. Germline values: CDR1 MDHEN, CDR2 SYDVKM. This CDR3 region has 16 residues. DNA of the CDR3: TGTGCCAGCAGTTTATGGAGCTCGGACTCTGGAAACACCATATATTTT. Amino acid sequence: CASSLWSSDSGNTIYF.

The chain carries TRBV4-1 and TRBJ1-2, with D hard to call. V lost 0 bases and J lost 4, with 9 bases in between. Germline values: CDR1 MGHRA, CDR2 YSYEKL. This CDR3 is 14 amino acids long. CDR3 protein: CASSQEVGVYGYTF. The CDR3 DNA reads as TGCGCCAGCAGCCAAGAAGTTGGGGTCTATGGCTACACCTTC.

The rearrangement joins TRBV28 to TRBJ2-7; 8 positions match TRBD2. V shed 7 bases, J shed 3 bases, and the junction held 11 bases outside the gene matches. Germline CDR1 reads MDHEN; CDR2 reads SYDVKM. CDR3 length: 15 amino acids. The CDR3 region has the DNA TGTGCCAGCACCGAACGTACGGCGGGGGGCTACGAGCAGTACTTC. Translating it yields CASTERTAGGYEQYF. Based on the CDR3 plus reference TRBV28 and TRBJ2-7, the full variable domain is DVKVTQSSRYLVKRTGEKVFLECVQDMDHENMFWYRQDPGLGLRLIYFSYDVKMKEKGDIPEGYSVSREKKERFSLILESASTNQTSMYLCASTERTAGGYEQYFGPGTRLTVT.

CDR3 sequence reads: CASSVAAGYSYEQYF. CDR3 sequence (DNA): TGTGCCAGCAGCGTAGCGGCAGGATATTCCTACGAGCAGTACTTC. J is TRBJ2-7 and V is TRBV9, with D hard to call. CDR3 size: 15 residues. Trimming cost V 0 bases and J 1 base, with 11 bases left between them. Germline V lookup: CDR1 SGDLS, CDR2 YYNGEE.